This T cell receptor beta chain was documented in a study of blood T cell repertoires in COVID-19. Study background: Nucleic acid was either cDNA or gDNA, and it came from T cells, B-cell-depleted T cells, or PBMCs.

Assay: immunoSEQ multiplex PCR; the TCRdb copy retains only in-frame clones and omits some. The sample includes 200,000 or so clones, 70% to 90% of them seen just once. Germline CDR1 is LGHNA and CDR2 is YSLEER. Between the trimmed V and J ends, which lost 0 bases and 11 bases, there was a span of 13 bases. This CDR3 comprises 14 residues. Seattle patients were enrolled during active infection and followed longitudinally. This TCR came from a man aged 25-45 years with COVID-19, enrolled during active disease. The sequenced material came from peripheral blood. J is TRBJ1-4 and V is TRBV4-3; possibly TRBD1 for D (5 bases). In DNA, the CDR3 is TGCGCCAGCAGCCAAGAAACAGGTCTCGTGAAACTGTTTTTT. As protein: CASSQETGLVKLFF.